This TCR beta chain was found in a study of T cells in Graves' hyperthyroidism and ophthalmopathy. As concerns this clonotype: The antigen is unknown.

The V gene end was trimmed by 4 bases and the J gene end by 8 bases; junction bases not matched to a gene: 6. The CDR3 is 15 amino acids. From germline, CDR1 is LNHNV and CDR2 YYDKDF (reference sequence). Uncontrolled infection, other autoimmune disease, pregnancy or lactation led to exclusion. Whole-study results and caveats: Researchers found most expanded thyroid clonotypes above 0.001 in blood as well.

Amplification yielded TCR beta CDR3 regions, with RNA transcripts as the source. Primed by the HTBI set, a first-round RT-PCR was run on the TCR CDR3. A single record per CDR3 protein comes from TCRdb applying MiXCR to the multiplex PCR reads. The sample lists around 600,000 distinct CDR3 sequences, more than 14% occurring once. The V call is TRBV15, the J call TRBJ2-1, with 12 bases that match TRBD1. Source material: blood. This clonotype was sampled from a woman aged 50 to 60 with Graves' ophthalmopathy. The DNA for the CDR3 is TGTGCCACCAGCAAATCCGGGACAGGGGGCGATGAGCAGTTCTTC. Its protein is CATSKSGTGGDEQFF.